This TCR beta chain was profiled in a study of shared clonotypes between healthy human individuals. Findings of the study overall: The naive CD4 repertoires of several donors were compared, and approximately 5% of clonotypes were shared.

Methods used by the authors: From ImmunoSEQ came sequences covering only the junction and carrying no quality scores, so filtering differed. TCRdb's table, derived via immunoSEQ multiplex PCR, lists solely in-frame clones and lacks some. The V and J calls and clone size were taken over from that table, and D and trimming were inferred from the DNA. The sample includes hundreds of thousands of clones, about 96% of them seen just once. As regards this clone: Its antigen is as yet unknown.

V was trimmed by 8 bases and J by 2 bases, leaving 10 bases between them. There are 12 residues in the CDR3. Per germline, CDR1 MDHEN and CDR2 SYDVKM. Sequencing was performed on memory CD8+ T cells sorted from blood. Sample subset: CD45RO+ cells pooled with CCR7-negative TemRA cells. The sequence came from a man aged 25 to 40 in good health. This chain connects TRBV28 to TRBJ2-7, with a possible D match to TRBD2 (5 bases). The CDR3 loop is CASSGMAYEQYF. CDR3 DNA: TGTGCCAGCTCCGGGATGGCCTACGAGCAGTACTTC.